Reported below is one T cell receptor (beta chain). Its specificity is unknown. The record originates from a study of cytotoxic CD8 clonotypes in ibrutinib-treated CLL. Study overall: The average sample held roughly 250,000 productive templates and about 99,000 productive rearrangements.

The CDR3 extends over 14 amino acids. Germline loops: CDR1 MNHEY, CDR2 SMNVEV (reference sequence). Trimming cost V 6 bases and J 7 bases, with 16 bases left between them. Here immunoSEQ multiplex PCR was the method, and the copy in TCRdb shows in-frame clones only, minus some. The profile shows about 160,000 clones, around nine tenths of them singletons. The study's findings and limits: For progressing versus sustained-remission patients, sampling times were not the same.

The sample here was PBMCs, taken at disease progression, from a patient treated with ibrutinib. The sequence came from a human donor with chronic lymphocytic leukemia. V and J are TRBV27 and TRBJ2-1, with D perhaps being TRBD1 or TRBD2 (5 bases each). This chain's CDR3 is CASSKVGARNEQFF. The DNA for the CDR3 is TGTGCCAGCAGCAAGGTCGGGGCCCGGAATGAGCAGTTCTTC.